One TCR beta chain is described in this entry. TCRdb keeps only in-frame clones here, not all; method: immunoSEQ multiplex PCR. The data show about 14,000 clones, around 70% seen once. The CDR3 length is 14 residues. Trimming stripped 3 bases from V and 6 bases from J, with 15 bases between. Per the germline V gene, CDR1 is KGHSH and CDR2 is LQKENI. The sample belongs to a study of CD4+ T cells in melanoma. The TCR was taken from a human donor with melanoma. The chain employs TRBV18 and TRBJ2-7, with unresolved D. Input material: cells from a culture (not recorded whether cultured in vitro). Here the CDR3 DNA reads TGTGCCAGCTCACCCCCCGGAACTCCAGGCGAGCAGTACTTC. As protein: CASSPPGTPGEQYF.